This TCR beta chain was profiled in a study of blood T cell repertoires in COVID-19 (dated by TCRdb to the early 2020s). Broadly, across the study: Collaborator samples came from the United States, Italy and Spain and covered acute and convalescent phases of COVID-19. The prospective study material was composed of cDNA or gDNA derived from T cells, B-cell-depleted T cells, or PBMCs. The dataset comprised deeply sampled blood TCRbeta repertoires from subjects exposed to, actively infected with, or recovered from COVID-19. The repertoires were made available in a free public database intended to serve as a resource for research on the immune response to SARS-CoV-2. The samples were drawn from two sources: the first 160 participants of the ongoing ImmuneRACE study, and 950 to 1,500 subjects contributed by 6 global collaborators. The sample metadata nearly always contained a de-identified subject ID, COVID-19 status, age in years and sex. Where available, HLA class I and class II types were taken from metadata supplied by the sample provider and were not determined by assay-based typing.

With respect to this clone: The specificity of this receptor is unknown. The input lacks base qualities; no much larger clone sits a single base away.

On the study overall, not on this receptor specifically: How much clinical and demographic metadata was included differed by source and by participant, and the metadata was provided uncurated.

The germline V gene encodes CDR1 SGHAT and CDR2 FQNNGV. The CDR3 measures 12 amino acids from cysteine to phenylalanine. The retained sequence is limited to the CDR3, 36 bases, with the frame set at the first base. Trimming removed 4 bases from V and 6 bases from J, leaving 10 bases between the germline ends. Whole blood was collected in K2EDTA tubes by collaborating institutions according to the institutions' own protocols. For TCRbeta analysis, collaborators shipped samples as frozen whole blood, isolated PBMCs, or DNA extracted from either of those sample types. TCRbeta CDR3 regions were amplified from genomic DNA using the immunoSEQ Assay, a bias-controlled multiplex PCR. As for how the authors treated the data: Nucleated cell counts per sample were estimated from amplification of reference gene primers within the assay. To quantify the absolute abundance of each unique TCRbeta CDR3 rearrangement, sequence reads were collapsed and filtered. For each sample, productive Simpson clonality was calculated by taking the square root of Simpson's diversity index across productive rearrangements. Imported from immuneACCESS, the table was reduced by TCRdb to in-frame sequences with V and J called. These copies leave out some clones; in studies compared against another copy, an unresolved V gene accounts for under half, and the cause of the remainder is not known. Clonal size and the V and J genes are those of that table, whereas D and trimming came from the DNA. This sample is represented by more than 250,000 clones; roughly 86% of them were singletons. Of the sample, around 0.7% falls within the top ten clones.

The clonotype was recovered from a human donor in a cohort sampled during active COVID-19. The sequenced sample consisted of peripheral blood. The chain was built from TRBV11-2 and TRBJ2-7; the D gene is perhaps TRBD1, on 6 matching bases. The nucleotides are TGTGCCAGCAGCTATCAGGGGACCGAGCAGTACTTC. Its protein is CASSYQGTEQYF.